This T cell receptor (beta chain) appears in the sequencing data of a study of T cells in Graves' hyperthyroidism and ophthalmopathy. RNA transcripts were the template for amplifying TCR beta CDR3 regions. Initially, a first-round RT-PCR of the TCR CDR3 employed the HTBI primer set. MiXCR, applied by TCRdb to the multiplex PCR reads, yields one record per CDR3 protein. This table has approximately 510,000 distinct CDR3 sequences, 46% appearing once. This clonotype was observed a single time. Material for sequencing was peripheral blood or thyroid tissue (not recorded which). The receptor comes from an adult woman with Graves' disease, either hyperthyroidism or ophthalmopathy (not recorded which).

In nucleotides, the CDR3 is TGCAGTGCTACGAAGGGGCGCGTAGGAGAGACCCAGTACTTC. As protein: CSATKGRVGETQYF. The chain links TRBV20-1 to TRBJ2-5, with D tentatively TRBD1 (5 bases). CDR3 size: 14 residues. V was cut by 4 bases and J by 4 bases, with 16 bases left in between. Germline assignment: CDR1 DFQATT and CDR2 SNEGSKA (reference sequence).